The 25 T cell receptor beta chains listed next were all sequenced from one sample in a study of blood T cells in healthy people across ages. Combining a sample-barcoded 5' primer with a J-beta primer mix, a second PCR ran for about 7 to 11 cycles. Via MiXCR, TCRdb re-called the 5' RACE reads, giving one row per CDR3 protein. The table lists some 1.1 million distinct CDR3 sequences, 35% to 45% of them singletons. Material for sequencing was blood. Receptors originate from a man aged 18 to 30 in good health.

The CDR3 sequence: CASSEYGGYEQYF. As DNA, the CDR3 is TGTGCCAGCAGTGAATACGGCGGCTACGAGCAGTACTTC. V and J are TRBV25-1 and TRBJ2-7, with D unclear. There are 13 residues in the CDR3. The V and J ends lost 0 bases and 3 bases respectively, with 6 bases between them. CDR1 MGHDK and CDR2 SYGVNS come from the germline V gene.

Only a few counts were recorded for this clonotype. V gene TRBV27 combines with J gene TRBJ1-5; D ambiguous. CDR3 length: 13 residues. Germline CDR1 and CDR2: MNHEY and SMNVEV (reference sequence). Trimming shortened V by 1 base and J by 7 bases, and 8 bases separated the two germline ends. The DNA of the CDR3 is TGTGCCAGCAGTTTATTTTCGCAGCAGCCCCAGCATTTT. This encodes CASSLFSQQPQHF.

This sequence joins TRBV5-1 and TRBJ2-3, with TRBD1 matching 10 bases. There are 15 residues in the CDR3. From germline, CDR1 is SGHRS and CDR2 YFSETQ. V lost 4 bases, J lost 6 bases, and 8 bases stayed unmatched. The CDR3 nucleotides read TGCGCCAGCAGCAGGGGACAGGGGAACGTCGATACGCAGTATTTT. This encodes CASSRGQGNVDTQYF.

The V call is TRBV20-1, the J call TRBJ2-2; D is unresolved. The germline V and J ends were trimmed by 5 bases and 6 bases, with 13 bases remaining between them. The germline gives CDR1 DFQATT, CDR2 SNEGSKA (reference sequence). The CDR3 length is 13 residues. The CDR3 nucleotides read TGCAGTGCTTCTGACCTCTCGGCCGGGGAGCTGTTTTTT. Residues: CSASDLSAGELFF.

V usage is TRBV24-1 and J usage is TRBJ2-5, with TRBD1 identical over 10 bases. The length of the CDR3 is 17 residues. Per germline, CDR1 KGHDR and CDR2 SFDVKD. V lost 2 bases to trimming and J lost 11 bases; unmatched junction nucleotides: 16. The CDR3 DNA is TGTGCCACCAGTGATTCCCCCGGGACAGGGGAGGAAAATGAGCAGTACTTC. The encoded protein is CATSDSPGTGEENEQYF.

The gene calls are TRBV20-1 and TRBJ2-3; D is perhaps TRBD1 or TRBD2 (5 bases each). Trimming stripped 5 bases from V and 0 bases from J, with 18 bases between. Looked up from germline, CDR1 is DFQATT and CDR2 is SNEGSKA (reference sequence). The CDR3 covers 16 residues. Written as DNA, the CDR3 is TGCAGTGCTGCCACGGCCGGGACGGGGAGCACAGATACGCAGTATTTT. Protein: CSAATAGTGSTDTQYF.

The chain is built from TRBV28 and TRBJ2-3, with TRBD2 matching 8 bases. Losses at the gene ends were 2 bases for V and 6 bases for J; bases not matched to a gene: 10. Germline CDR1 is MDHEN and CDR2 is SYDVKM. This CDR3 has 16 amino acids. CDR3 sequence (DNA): TGTGCCAGCAGTTTAGGACAGCGGGGGACCTTGGATACGCAGTATTTT. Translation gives CASSLGQRGTLDTQYF.

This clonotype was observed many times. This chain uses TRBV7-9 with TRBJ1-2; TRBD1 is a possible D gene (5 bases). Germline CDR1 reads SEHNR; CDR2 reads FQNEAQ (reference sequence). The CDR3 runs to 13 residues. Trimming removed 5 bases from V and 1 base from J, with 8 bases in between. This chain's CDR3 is CASSTDSNYGYTF. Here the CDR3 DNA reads TGTGCCAGCAGCACAGACAGTAACTATGGCTACACCTTC.

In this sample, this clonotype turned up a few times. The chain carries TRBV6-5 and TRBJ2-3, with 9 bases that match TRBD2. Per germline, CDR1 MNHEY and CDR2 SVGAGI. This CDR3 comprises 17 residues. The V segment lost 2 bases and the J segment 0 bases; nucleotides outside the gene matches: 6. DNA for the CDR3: TGTGCCAGCAGTTACGAAGAAAGCGGGGGGAGCACAGATACGCAGTATTTT. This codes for CASSYEESGGSTDTQYF.

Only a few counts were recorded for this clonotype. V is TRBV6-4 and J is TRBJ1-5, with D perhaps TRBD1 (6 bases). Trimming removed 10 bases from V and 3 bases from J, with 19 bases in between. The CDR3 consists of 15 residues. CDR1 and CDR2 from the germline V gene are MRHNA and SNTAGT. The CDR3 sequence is CAIPETGKPNQPQHF. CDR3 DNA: TGTGCCATCCCCGAGACAGGAAAACCCAATCAGCCCCAGCATTTT.

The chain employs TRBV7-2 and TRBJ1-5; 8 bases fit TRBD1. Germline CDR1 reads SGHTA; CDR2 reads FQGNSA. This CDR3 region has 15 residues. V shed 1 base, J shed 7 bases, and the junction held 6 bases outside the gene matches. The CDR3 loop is CASSLVGAGGQPQHF. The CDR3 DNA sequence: TGTGCCAGCAGCTTAGTTGGGGCAGGGGGCCAGCCCCAGCATTTT.

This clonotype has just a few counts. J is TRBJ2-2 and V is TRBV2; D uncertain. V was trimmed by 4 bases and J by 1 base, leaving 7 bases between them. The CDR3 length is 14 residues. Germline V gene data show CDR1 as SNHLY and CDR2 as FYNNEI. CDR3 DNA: TGTGCCAGCAGTGCGGTCATGAACACCGGGGAGCTGTTTTTT. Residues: CASSAVMNTGELFF.

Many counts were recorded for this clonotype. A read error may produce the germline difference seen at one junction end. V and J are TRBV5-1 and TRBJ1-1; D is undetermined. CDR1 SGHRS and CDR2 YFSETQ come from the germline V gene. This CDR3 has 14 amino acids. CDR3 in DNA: TGTGCCAGCAGCTTAACGGGCGGAGATACTGAAGCTTTCTTT. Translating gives CASSLTGGDTEAFF.

The CDR3 loop is CATEQQGRQSNTIYF. The CDR3, as DNA: TGTGCCACGGAACAACAGGGCCGACAAAGCAACACCATATATTTT. The V gene is TRBV19, the J gene TRBJ1-3, with D possibly matching TRBD1 (6 bases). The CDR3 runs to 15 residues. Trimming took off 10 bases at V and 7 bases at J, with 23 bases between the two ends. Germline CDR1 reads LNHDA; CDR2 reads SQIVND (reference sequence).

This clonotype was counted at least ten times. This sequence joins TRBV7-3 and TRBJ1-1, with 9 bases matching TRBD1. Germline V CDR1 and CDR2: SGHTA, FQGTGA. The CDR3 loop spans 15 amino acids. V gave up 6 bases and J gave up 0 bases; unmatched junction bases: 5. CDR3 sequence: CASSLGTGLNTEAFF. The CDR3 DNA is TGTGCCAGCAGTTTAGGGACAGGGCTGAACACTGAAGCTTTCTTT.

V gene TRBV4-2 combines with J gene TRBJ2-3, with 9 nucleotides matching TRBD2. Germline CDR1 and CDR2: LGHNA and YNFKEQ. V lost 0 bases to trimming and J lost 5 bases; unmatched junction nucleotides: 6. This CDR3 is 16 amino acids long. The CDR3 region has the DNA TGTGCCAGCAGCCAAGAGGGCGGGGGGGCTAGAGATACGCAGTATTTT. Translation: CASSQEGGGARDTQYF.

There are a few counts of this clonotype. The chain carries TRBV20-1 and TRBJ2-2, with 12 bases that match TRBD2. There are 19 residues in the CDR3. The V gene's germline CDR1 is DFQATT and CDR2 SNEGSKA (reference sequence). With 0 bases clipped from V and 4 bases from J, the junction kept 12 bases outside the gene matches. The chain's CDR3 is CSARDPSGGAPSVTGELFF. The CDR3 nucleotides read TGCAGTGCTAGAGATCCTAGCGGGGGGGCACCCAGTGTCACCGGGGAGCTGTTTTTT.

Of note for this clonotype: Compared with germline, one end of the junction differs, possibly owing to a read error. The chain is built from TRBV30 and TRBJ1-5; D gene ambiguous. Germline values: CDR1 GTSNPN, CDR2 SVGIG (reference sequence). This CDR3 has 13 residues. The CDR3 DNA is TGTGCCTGGGGGCCAGATAGCGATCAGCCCCAGCATTTT. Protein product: CAWGPDSDQPQHF. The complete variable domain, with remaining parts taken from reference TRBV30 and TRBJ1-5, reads SQTIHQWPATLVQPVGSPLSLECTVEGTSNPNLYWYRQAAGRGLQLLFYSVGIGQISSEVPQNLSASRPQDRQFILSSKKLLLSDSGFYLCAWGPDSDQPQHFGDGTRLSIL.

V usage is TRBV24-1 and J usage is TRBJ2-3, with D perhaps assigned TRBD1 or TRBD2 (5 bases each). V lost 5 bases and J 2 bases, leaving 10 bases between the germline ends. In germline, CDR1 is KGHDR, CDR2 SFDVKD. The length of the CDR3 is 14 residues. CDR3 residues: CATSAGPNTDTQYF. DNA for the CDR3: TGTGCCACCAGTGCGGGGCCCAACACAGATACGCAGTATTTT.

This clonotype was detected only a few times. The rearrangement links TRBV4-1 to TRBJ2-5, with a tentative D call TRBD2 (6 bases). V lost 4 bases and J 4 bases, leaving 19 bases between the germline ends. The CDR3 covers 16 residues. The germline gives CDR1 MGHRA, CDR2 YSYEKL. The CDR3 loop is CASSPEVAEGTETQYF. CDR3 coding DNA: TGCGCCAGCAGCCCCGAGGTAGCGGAAGGAACAGAGACCCAGTACTTC.

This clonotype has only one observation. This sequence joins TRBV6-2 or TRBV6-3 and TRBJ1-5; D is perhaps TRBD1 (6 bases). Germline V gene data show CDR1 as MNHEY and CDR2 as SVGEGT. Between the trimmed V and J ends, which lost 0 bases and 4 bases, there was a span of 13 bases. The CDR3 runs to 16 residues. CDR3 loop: CASSYSPTGTNQPQHF. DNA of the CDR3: TGTGCCAGCAGTTACTCTCCCACAGGGACAAATCAGCCCCAGCATTTT.

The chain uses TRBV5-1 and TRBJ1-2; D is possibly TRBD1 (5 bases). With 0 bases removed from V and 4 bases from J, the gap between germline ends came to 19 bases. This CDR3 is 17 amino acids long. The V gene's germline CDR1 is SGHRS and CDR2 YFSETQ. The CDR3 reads CASSLAPGRHLLYGYTF. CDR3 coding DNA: TGCGCCAGCAGCTTGGCGCCGGGACGGCACCTACTCTATGGCTACACCTTC.

CDR3 amino acids: CSADPDGGRGWNSPLHF. CDR3 coding DNA: TGCAGTGCCGATCCGGACGGGGGGCGCGGGTGGAATTCACCCCTCCACTTT. J is TRBJ1-6 and V is TRBV20-1; D is perhaps TRBD1 (6 bases). Trimming stripped 6 bases from V and 7 bases from J, with 25 bases between. Germline values: CDR1 DFQATT, CDR2 SNEGSKA (reference sequence). The CDR3 is 17 amino acids.

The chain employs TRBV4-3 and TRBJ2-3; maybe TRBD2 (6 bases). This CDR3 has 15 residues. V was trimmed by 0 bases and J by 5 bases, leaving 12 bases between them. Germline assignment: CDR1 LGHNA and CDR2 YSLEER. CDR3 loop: CASSQDWRGGDTQYF. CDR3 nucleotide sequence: TGCGCCAGCAGCCAAGATTGGCGGGGAGGAGATACGCAGTATTTT.

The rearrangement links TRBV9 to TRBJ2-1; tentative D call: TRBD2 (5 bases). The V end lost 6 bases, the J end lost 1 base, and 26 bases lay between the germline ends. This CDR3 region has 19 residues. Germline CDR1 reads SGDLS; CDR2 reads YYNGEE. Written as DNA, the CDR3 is TGTGCCAGCACCTTATCCGCGGGTCCTCCGCCCCGTTCCTACAATGAGCAGTTCTTC. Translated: CASTLSAGPPPRSYNEQFF.